Listed below are T cell receptor beta chains from one sample, sequenced in a study of PD-1 blockade in classical Hodgkin lymphoma. Clones were read by immunoSEQ multiplex PCR, and TCRdb kept only the in-frame ones, dropping some. In the table there are some 90,000 clones, around 80% of which are singletons. The sequences come from peripheral blood mononuclear cells (PBMCs), collected before the fourth cycle of nivolumab. The origin of the receptors is a human donor with classical Hodgkin lymphoma. CDR3s include the opening cysteine and the closing phenylalanine or tryptophan. A D gene is named only where the DNA matches it firmly. The size of a clone is reported for some rows only, either as once, few or many, or as a class for expanded clones.

size: NA
D: NA
V: TRBV7-9
J: TRBJ2-2
CDR3: CASSYFGSGELFF
DNA: TGTGCCAGCAGCTACTTTGGGAGCGGGGAGCTGTTTTTT

size: few
D: NA
V: TRBV4-1
J: TRBJ1-2
CDR3: CASSLLGGRSQYGYTF
DNA: TGCGCCAGCAGCCTCTTGGGGGGAAGGTCTCAGTATGGCTACACCTTC

size: NA
D: NA
V: TRBV2
J: TRBJ2-7
CDR3: CASNPGGLSYEQYF
DNA: TGTGCCAGCAATCCCGGGGGTCTCTCCTACGAGCAGTACTTC

size: NA
D: NA
V: TRBV19
J: TRBJ1-1
CDR3: CASSIKGTEAFF
DNA: TGTGCCAGTAGTATAAAGGGGACTGAAGCTTTCTTT

size: NA
D: NA
V: TRBV4-3
J: TRBJ2-5
CDR3: CASSQAVAFQETQYF
DNA: TGCGCCAGCAGCCAAGCTGTTGCTTTTCAAGAGACCCAGTACTTC

size: few
D: NA
V: TRBV18
J: TRBJ2-7
CDR3: CASSPIDGYEQYF
DNA: TGTGCCAGCTCACCAATCGACGGCTACGAGCAGTACTTC

size: NA
D: NA
V: TRBV21-1
J: TRBJ2-7
CDR3: CASSNFCRGGPGLGTINEQYF
DNA: TGTGCCAGCAGCAATTTTTGTCGTGGGGGGCCCGGTCTGGGGACGATTAACGAGCAGTACTTC

size: NA
D: TRBD2
V: TRBV11-2
J: TRBJ2-5
CDR3: CASSLDPGASGSGGETQYF
DNA: TGTGCCAGCAGCTTAGATCCAGGGGCTAGCGGGAGTGGGGGAGAGACCCAGTACTTC

size: few
D: NA
V: TRBV18
J: TRBJ1-4
CDR3: CASSPYVKLGEKLFF
DNA: TGTGCCAGCTCACCCTACGTTAAGCTTGGTGAAAAACTGTTTTTT

size: NA
D: NA
V: TRBV9
J: TRBJ2-2
CDR3: CASSVEGDTGELFF
DNA: TGTGCCAGCAGCGTAGAGGGTGACACCGGGGAGCTGTTTTTT